The present entry profiles one T cell receptor (beta chain) with its context. Its target is not known. Arm-PCR with iRepertoire HTBI primers amplified the CDR3 regions for these TCR beta libraries. TCRdb redid the calling of the multiplex PCR reads with MiXCR, one entry per CDR3 protein. This table has approximately 400,000 distinct CDR3 sequences, less than 25% appearing once. The data are from a study of regulatory T cells in long-lasting Graves disease. Study-level points and caveats: Persistent disease favored TRBV28, TRBJ1-2 and TRBJ2-5. Lower TCR diversity characterized persistent Graves' patients relative to newly diagnosed patients.

The time point is: persistent/refractory GD, antithyroid drugs over 5 years with positive TRAb. Generation of the TCR library employed RNA extracted from PBMCs. With 5 bases removed from V and 5 bases from J, the gap between germline ends came to 14 bases. The germline V gene has CDR1 SGHNT and CDR2 YYREEE (reference sequence). The CDR3 is 13 residues long. The receptor comes from a female donor with Graves disease. Source: peripheral blood mononuclear cells (PBMCs), taken when the disease was refractory, from a patient treated with antithyroid drugs. V usage is TRBV5-4 and J usage is TRBJ2-7; D perhaps matches TRBD1 (5 bases). The CDR3 nucleotides read TGTGCCAGCAGAGCTTGGGGCAGCGACGAGCAGTACTTC. Translation: CASRAWGSDEQYF.